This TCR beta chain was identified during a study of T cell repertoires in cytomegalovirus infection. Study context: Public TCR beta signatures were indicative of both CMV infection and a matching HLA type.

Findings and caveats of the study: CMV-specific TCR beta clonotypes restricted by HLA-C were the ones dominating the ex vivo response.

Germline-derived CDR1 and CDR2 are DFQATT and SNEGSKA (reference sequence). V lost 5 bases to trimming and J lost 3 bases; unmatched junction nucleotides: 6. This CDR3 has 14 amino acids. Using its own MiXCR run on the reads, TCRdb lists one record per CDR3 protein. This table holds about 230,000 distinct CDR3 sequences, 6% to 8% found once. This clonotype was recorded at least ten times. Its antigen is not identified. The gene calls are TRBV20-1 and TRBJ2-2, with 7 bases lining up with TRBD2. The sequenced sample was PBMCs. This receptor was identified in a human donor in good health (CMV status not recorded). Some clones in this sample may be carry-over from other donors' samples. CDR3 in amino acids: CSAASGEDTGELFF. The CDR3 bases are TGCAGTGCTGCCAGCGGGGAAGACACCGGGGAGCTGTTTTTT.